Each of the 24 T cell receptor beta chains below was sequenced from the same sample in a study of vaccination and CD4 T cells after COVID-19. These receptors are not linked to any known antigen. The study sequenced cultured CD4+ T cell DNA using the Oncomine TCR Beta short-read assay. MiXCR, run by TCRdb on the PCR reads, gives a single entry per CDR3 protein. The table includes 20,000 to 25,000 distinct CDR3 sequences, roughly 49% detected once. This sample's treatment: approximately nine-day PBMC culture with coronavirus spike peptide pools or control peptides (ViraFEST assay). Sample: CD4+ T cells from blood, cultured in vitro. The receptor set was obtained from a human donor who had recovered from COVID-19.

This clonotype was recorded a few times. The genes are TRBV5-4 and TRBJ1-2; D perhaps matches TRBD1 (5 bases). V was shortened by 4 bases and J by 2 bases, with 9 bases between the two germline ends. CDR1 SGHNT and CDR2 YYREEE come from the germline V gene (reference sequence). There are 13 residues in the CDR3. Written as DNA, the CDR3 is TGTGCCAGCAGCGCCGACAGCAACTATGGCTACACCTTC. Residues: CASSADSNYGYTF. The whole variable domain, remainder taken from reference TRBV5-4 and TRBJ1-2, is ETGVTQSPTHLIKTRGQQVTLRCSSQSGHNTVSWYQQALGQGPQFIFQYYREEENGRGNFPPRFSGLQFPNYSSELNVNALELDDSALYLCASSADSNYGYTFGSGTRLTVV.

This clonotype was seen a handful of times. J is TRBJ2-7 and V is TRBV11-3, with 15 bases matching TRBD2. The CDR3 loop spans 18 amino acids. Losses at the gene ends were 1 base for V and 2 bases for J; bases not matched to a gene: 6. Germline CDR1 and CDR2: SGHNT and YENEEA. CDR3 sequence (DNA): TGTGCCAGCAGCTTAGGCGGACTAGCGGGGGGGGTTCCCTACGAGCAGTACTTC. It encodes CASSLGGLAGGVPYEQYF. Variable domain in full (rest from reference TRBV11-3 and TRBJ2-7): EAGVVQSPRYKIIEKKQPVAFWCNPISGHNTLYWYLQNLGQGPELLIRYENEEAVDDSQLPKDRFSAERLKGVDSTLKIQPAELGDSAVYLCASSLGGLAGGVPYEQYFGPGTRLTVT.

The sample holds a few counts of this clonotype. The chain carries TRBV6-1 and TRBJ1-2; TRBD1 might be the D (5 bases). Germline CDR1 reads MNHNS; CDR2 reads SASEGT. The CDR3 covers 14 residues. Trimming cost V 0 bases and J 4 bases, with 9 bases left between them. This CDR3 reads CASSEAGLVYGYTF. The CDR3 nucleotides are TGTGCCAGCAGTGAAGCGGGGCTGGTCTATGGCTACACCTTC.

The gene calls are TRBV4-1 and TRBJ1-5, with 12 nucleotides matching TRBD1. Germline CDR1 reads MGHRA; CDR2 reads YSYEKL. CDR3 length: 20 amino acids. V was clipped by 0 bases and J by 7 bases; unmatched bases: 16. The chain's CDR3 is CASSQDKGRRDRGQDQPQHF. CDR3 sequence (DNA): TGCGCCAGCAGCCAAGATAAGGGTAGACGGGACAGGGGGCAGGACCAGCCCCAGCATTTT.

The chain combines TRBV10-3 with TRBJ2-3, with D tentatively TRBD2 (5 bases). CDR3 length: 12 amino acids. Trimming removed 6 bases from V and 4 bases from J, with 8 bases in between. Germline V gene lookup returns CDR1 ENHRY and CDR2 SYGVKD. CDR3 loop: CAIRPEADTQYF. In DNA, the CDR3 is TGTGCCATCAGACCGGAGGCAGATACGCAGTATTTT.

The rearrangement uses TRBV5-1 and TRBJ2-7, with a possible D match to TRBD1 (5 bases). In germline, CDR1 is SGHRS, CDR2 YFSETQ. V was clipped by 1 base and J by 3 bases, with 8 bases between them. CDR3 length: 13 residues. The CDR3 coding sequence is TGCGCCAGCAGCTTGTGGGGCAACTACGAGCAGTACTTC. This encodes CASSLWGNYEQYF.

The count of this clonotype is one. Mismatch with germline at one junction end may stem from a read error. This chain uses TRBV2 with TRBJ1-2; TRBD1 might be the D (6 bases). The CDR3 sequence is 11 residues long. Germline V gene lookup returns CDR1 SNHLY and CDR2 FYNNEI. The CDR3 bases are TGTGCCAGCCGTGAGGCAGGGGAAAACACCTTC. The encoded protein is CASREAGENTF.

The CDR3 DNA sequence: TGCAGTGTCGCGACTAGCGGGAGGGCCGGGGGCACAGATACGCAGTATTTT. Protein sequence: CSVATSGRAGGTDTQYF. The chain combines TRBV20-1 with TRBJ2-3; 14 positions agree with TRBD2. The CDR3 sequence is 17 residues long. J lost 1 base, V lost 7 bases, and 10 bases had no gene match. Germline loops: CDR1 DFQATT, CDR2 SNEGSKA (reference sequence).

V and J are TRBV6-1 and TRBJ2-2; D is perhaps TRBD2 (7 bases). The CDR3 covers 18 residues. Looked up from germline, CDR1 is MNHNS and CDR2 is SASEGT. V lost 2 bases and J lost 0, with 16 bases in between. CDR3 residues: CASSEFGAGAANTGELFF. CDR3 DNA: TGTGCCAGCAGTGAATTTGGCGCGGGGGCAGCGAACACCGGGGAGCTGTTTTTT.

This clonotype has just a few counts. The V gene is TRBV10-1, the J gene TRBJ2-1, with 9 bases identical to TRBD2. V lost 0 bases and J lost 4; bases outside the gene matches: 10. CDR1 WNHNN and CDR2 SYGVQD come from the germline V gene (reference sequence). This CDR3 has 18 amino acids. The CDR3 loop is CASSESRGSGGPYNEQFF. DNA of the CDR3: TGCGCCAGCAGTGAGTCGAGGGGAAGCGGGGGGCCTTACAATGAGCAGTTCTTC.

This chain connects TRBV6-1 to TRBJ2-2, with 8 positions matching TRBD1. Germline V gene data show CDR1 as MNHNS and CDR2 as SASEGT. This CDR3 is built from 12 residues. J lost 3 bases, V lost 11 bases, and 2 bases had no gene match. The CDR3 loop is CAVQGDTGELFF. In DNA, the CDR3 is TGTGCCGTACAGGGGGACACCGGGGAGCTGTTTTTT.

The genes are TRBV27 and TRBJ2-3; TRBD2 agrees at 10 bases. Germline trimming cut 7 bases from V and 0 bases from J; bases unmatched to any gene: 4. The CDR3 has 15 amino acids. CDR1 is MNHEY and CDR2 is SMNVEV in the germline V gene (reference sequence). CDR3 coding DNA: TGTGCCAGCAAACTAGCGGGGCTTAGCACAGATACGCAGTATTTT. Residues: CASKLAGLSTDTQYF.

The CDR3 DNA follows: TGTGCCAGCAGCCCCGGGACAGGGGCTAATCAGCCCCAGCATTTT. Translated, it gives CASSPGTGANQPQHF. The chain links TRBV7-2 to TRBJ1-5; TRBD1 matches at 10 bases. This CDR3 region has 15 residues. The J segment lost 4 bases and the V segment lost 5 bases, leaving 5 bases of the junction unmatched. The germline V gene encodes CDR1 SGHTA and CDR2 FQGNSA.

CDR3 in amino acids: CASSLVTGQSSYEQYF. As DNA, the CDR3 is TGTGCCAGCAGCTTAGTGACAGGCCAAAGCTCCTACGAGCAGTACTTC. J is TRBJ2-7 and V is TRBV7-9; D possibly corresponds to TRBD1 (6 bases). Per germline, CDR1 SEHNR and CDR2 FQNEAQ (reference sequence). The CDR3 covers 16 residues. The V end lost 1 base, the J end lost 0 bases, and 13 bases lay between the germline ends.

V and J are TRBV30 and TRBJ2-4; possible D gene TRBD2, 5 bases. Germline-derived CDR1 and CDR2 are GTSNPN and SVGIG (reference sequence). This CDR3 is built from 13 residues. The ends were cut back, 2 bases at V and 7 bases at J, with 12 bases in the middle. The CDR3 bases are TGTGCCTGGAGTATGTACCAGCGGAACATTCAGTACTTC. Translation gives CAWSMYQRNIQYF.

In regard to this clonotype: The junction differs from germline at one of its ends, possibly a read error. This rearrangement joins TRBV6-1 to TRBJ2-3; 8 nucleotides agree with TRBD1. Germline values: CDR1 MNHNS, CDR2 SASEGT. CDR3 length equals 14 residues. The CDR3 reads CASSVDRGEDKQYF. The CDR3 DNA reads TGTGCCAGCAGTGTTGACAGGGGAGAAGATAAGCAGTATTTT.

This clonotype was seen a handful of times. V gene TRBV11-2 combines with J gene TRBJ2-5; TRBD2 matches 9 bases. This CDR3 region has 16 residues. V lost 0 bases, J lost 4 bases, and 6 bases stayed unmatched. CDR1 and CDR2 from the germline V gene are SGHAT and FQNNGV. The CDR3 DNA reads as TGTGCCAGCAGCTTAGATGAGGCTAGCGGGGCAGAGACCCAGTACTTC. The encoded protein is CASSLDEASGAETQYF.

This chain links TRBV19 with TRBJ2-1, with D unresolved. The germline CDR1 and CDR2 sequences are LNHDA and SQIVND (reference sequence). V was cut by 2 bases and J by 6 bases, with 11 bases left in between. This CDR3 region has 14 residues. The CDR3 sequence: CASSIISSSNEQFF. CDR3 in DNA: TGTGCCAGTAGTATAATTTCCAGCTCCAATGAGCAGTTCTTC.

Turning to this clonotype: One end of the junction does not line up with germline, which may come from a read error. This chain joins TRBV28 and TRBJ1-2, with D maybe TRBD1 (5 bases). Per germline, CDR1 MDHEN and CDR2 SYDVKM. The CDR3 is 13 residues long. The CDR3 nucleotides are TGTGCCAGCAGTAATGACAGAACCTATCGCTACACCTTC. Translated: CASSNDRTYRYTF.

This rearrangement joins TRBV7-8 to TRBJ2-1; D might be TRBD1 (5 bases). CDR3 length: 14 amino acids. Between the trimmed V and J ends, which lost 5 bases and 8 bases, there was a span of 16 bases. CDR1 and CDR2 from the germline V gene are SGHVS and FQNEAQ. For the CDR3, the DNA is TGTGCCAGCAGCCCATCCAGGGTTGGTGATGAGCAGTTCTTC. This sequence encodes CASSPSRVGDEQFF.

This clonotype came up a few times. The chain uses TRBV6-5 and TRBJ2-7, with 9 bases that match TRBD1. J lost 5 bases, V lost 4 bases, and 21 bases had no gene match. The CDR3 extends over 19 amino acids. Per the germline V gene, CDR1 is MNHEY and CDR2 is SVGAGI. The CDR3: CASSSYRPGTGQAPHEQYF. DNA of the CDR3: TGTGCCAGCAGTTCTTACCGTCCCGGGACAGGGCAGGCTCCCCACGAGCAGTACTTC.

The chain combines TRBV29-1 with TRBJ2-7; D perhaps matches TRBD1 (6 bases). The ends were cut back, 4 bases at V and 4 bases at J, with 17 bases in the middle. CDR1 and CDR2 (germline): SQVTM, ANQGSEA. CDR3 length: 14 amino acids. The CDR3 nucleotides read TGCAGCGTTGTTGAACAGGGATGGGGGTACGAGCAGTACTTC. It specifies CSVVEQGWGYEQYF.

This clonotype came up a few times. The V and J genes are TRBV7-2 and TRBJ1-1, with 8 bases that match TRBD1. V was clipped by 5 bases and J by 3 bases; unmatched bases: 8. CDR1 SGHTA and CDR2 FQGNSA come from the germline V gene. The CDR3 loop spans 15 amino acids. DNA of the CDR3: TGTGCCAGCAGCCCGCGGGACAGGACGGACACTGAAGCTTTCTTT. It encodes CASSPRDRTDTEAFF.

This clonotype was counted between two and nine times. V is TRBV20-1 and J is TRBJ2-2; maybe TRBD1 (5 bases). Trimming shortened V by 2 bases and J by 4 bases, and 14 bases separated the two germline ends. Per the germline V gene, CDR1 is DFQATT and CDR2 is SNEGSKA (reference sequence). There are 15 residues in the CDR3. The CDR3 loop is CSARYPQGSTGELFF. The CDR3, as DNA: TGCAGTGCTAGATATCCGCAGGGAAGCACCGGGGAGCTGTTTTTT.